The next 20 T cell receptor beta chains were all read from a single sample in a study of blood T cells in healthy people across ages. For the second PCR, which ran for roughly 6 to 12 cycles, a sample-barcoded 5' primer and a J-beta primer mix were used. Each CDR3 protein gets one entry after TCRdb re-called the 5' RACE reads with MiXCR. The sample includes more than 1 million distinct CDR3 sequences, 40% to 50% of them seen just once. Material for sequencing was blood. These receptor sequences come from a woman aged 55-69 years in good health.

The genes are TRBV14 and TRBJ1-2; D uncertain. V gave up 0 bases and J gave up 6 bases, with 17 bases separating them. Per germline, CDR1 SGHDN and CDR2 FVKESK. This CDR3 is built from 16 residues. The CDR3 DNA reads as TGTGCCAGCAGCCAAGATCTTGGCGCAAACGGGGATGGCTACACCTTC. It translates to CASSQDLGANGDGYTF. Full variable domain (outside the CDR3, taken from reference TRBV14 and TRBJ1-2): EAGVTQFPSHSVIEKGQTVTLRCDPISGHDNLYWYRRVMGKEIKFLLHFVKESKQDESGMPNNRFLAERTGGTYSTLKVQPAELEDSGVYFCASSQDLGANGDGYTFGSGTRLTVV.

The V call is TRBV7-8, the J call TRBJ2-7; TRBD1 agrees at 9 bases. V gave up 1 base and J gave up 1 base; unmatched junction bases: 8. The CDR3 length is 17 residues. CDR1 is SGHVS and CDR2 is FQNEAQ in the germline V gene. The CDR3 loop is CASSLVAFGQGSYEQYF. For the CDR3, the DNA is TGTGCCAGCAGCTTAGTTGCTTTCGGACAGGGGTCCTACGAGCAGTACTTC.

This clonotype was seen many times. This sequence joins TRBV7-8 and TRBJ1-4, with D uncertain. The ends were cut back, 4 bases at V and 3 bases at J, with 9 bases in the middle. Germline-derived CDR1 and CDR2 are SGHVS and FQNEAQ. The CDR3 runs 14 residues. The CDR3 nucleotides are TGTGCCAGCAGCTCCCAAGCCCCTAATGAAAAACTGTTTTTT. Protein sequence: CASSSQAPNEKLFF.

This clonotype was observed a handful of times. The chain joins TRBV5-6 to TRBJ2-1; 8 positions agree with TRBD1. The CDR3 is 14 residues long. V lost 2 bases to trimming and J lost 6 bases; unmatched junction nucleotides: 4. In germline, CDR1 is SGHDT, CDR2 YYEEEE. CDR3 loop: CASSFRTGLNEQFF. The DNA for the CDR3 is TGTGCCAGCAGCTTCCGGACAGGGCTCAATGAGCAGTTCTTC.

The genes are TRBV7-6 and TRBJ2-5, with D hard to call. V was trimmed by 5 bases and J by 5 bases, leaving 18 bases between them. CDR3 size: 15 residues. Germline CDR1 SGHVS, CDR2 FNYEAQ. Here the CDR3 reads CASSPPHLGVETQYF. CDR3 in DNA: TGTGCCAGCAGCCCTCCCCATCTCGGCGTGGAGACCCAGTACTTC.

V is TRBV5-1 and J is TRBJ2-3, with 9 bases fitting TRBD2. The ends lost 3 bases at V and 7 bases at J; junction bases unmatched: 15. Germline CDR1 SGHRS, CDR2 YFSETQ. The CDR3 has 17 residues. For the CDR3, the DNA is TGCGCCAGCAGCTGGGAAACCGGGACTAGCTTGCCTAATACGCAGTATTTT. It specifies CASSWETGTSLPNTQYF.

The chain carries TRBV20-1 and TRBJ2-6, with D perhaps TRBD1 (6 bases). CDR1 is DFQATT, CDR2 SNEGSKA, per germline (reference sequence). Trimming took off 6 bases at V and 3 bases at J, with 9 bases between the two ends. The length of the CDR3 is 13 residues. The chain's CDR3 is CSARRGGANVLTF. DNA of the CDR3: TGCAGTGCCCGCAGGGGTGGGGCCAACGTCCTGACTTTC.

V usage is TRBV6-2 or TRBV6-3 and J usage is TRBJ2-1; no clear D gene. V gave up 5 bases and J gave up 9 bases, with 20 bases separating them. Germline loops: CDR1 MNHEY, CDR2 SVGEGT. The CDR3 runs to 15 residues. The CDR3 DNA sequence: TGTGCCAGCAGTCCCCCGGTTCTGCGGTCTGGTGAGCAGTTCTTC. Translated, it gives CASSPPVLRSGEQFF.

The chain recombines TRBV27 with TRBJ2-7; 7 positions match TRBD1. Trimming at V came to 5 bases and at J to 2 bases, leaving 6 bases not matched to a gene. Germline V gene data show CDR1 as MNHEY and CDR2 as SMNVEV (reference sequence). The CDR3 sequence is 14 residues long. The CDR3 protein is CASSGTEVPYEQYF. The CDR3 DNA reads as TGTGCCAGCAGTGGGACAGAAGTTCCCTACGAGCAGTACTTC.

The chain is built from TRBV29-1 and TRBJ2-5; 10 bases fit TRBD1. Germline V gene data show CDR1 as SQVTM and CDR2 as ANQGSEA. The CDR3 is 14 residues long. The trim removed 6 bases at V and 3 bases at J, leaving 7 bases unmatched. CDR3 sequence (DNA): TGCAGCGTCGGCCCCGGGACAGGGGAAGAGACCCAGTACTTC. It yields the protein CSVGPGTGEETQYF.

This clonotype has just a few counts. The chain employs TRBV9 and TRBJ2-1; D unclear. The germline gives CDR1 SGDLS, CDR2 YYNGEE. V lost 0 bases and J lost 4, with 11 bases in between. The CDR3 is made up of 15 amino acids. CDR3 nucleotide sequence: TGTGCCAGCAGCGTAGACCCTCGACGGTACAATGAGCAGTTCTTC. Translation gives CASSVDPRRYNEQFF.

This clonotype showed up just a few times. The J gene is TRBJ2-4, the V gene TRBV29-1; maybe TRBD1 (7 bases). The V gene lost 6 bases and the J gene lost 0 bases, with 15 bases spanning the gap. Germline V gives CDR1 SQVTM, CDR2 ANQGSEA. There are 15 residues in the CDR3. CDR3 DNA: TGCAGCGTCACAGGGGACTTACTAGCCAAAAACATTCAGTACTTC. This sequence encodes CSVTGDLLAKNIQYF.

The chain employs TRBV6-2 or TRBV6-3 and TRBJ2-1, with TRBD1 matching 8 bases. The CDR3 extends over 12 amino acids. V lost 7 bases to trimming and J lost 7 bases; unmatched junction nucleotides: 3. The germline V gene has CDR1 MNHEY and CDR2 SVGEGT. CDR3 bases: TGTGCCAGCACCGGACAGGGTAATGAGCAGTTCTTC. This sequence encodes CASTGQGNEQFF.

The chain has TRBV7-2 and TRBJ2-5, with TRBD2 matching over 7 bases. The CDR3 length is 15 residues. The V gene end was trimmed by 4 bases and the J gene end by 0 bases; junction bases not matched to a gene: 5. The germline V gene has CDR1 SGHTA and CDR2 FQGNSA. The CDR3 nucleotides are TGTGCCAGCAGCTCGCGACTAGCCTACCAAGAGACCCAGTACTTC. It is translated as CASSSRLAYQETQYF. Filled out from reference TRBV7-2 and TRBJ2-5, the complete variable domain reads GAGVSQSPSNKVTEKGKDVELRCDPISGHTALYWYRQSLGQGLEFLIYFQGNSAPDKSGLPSDRFSAERTGGSVSTLTIQRTQQEDSAVYLCASSSRLAYQETQYFGPGTRLLVL.

The chain is built from TRBV28 and TRBJ2-1, with D possibly matching TRBD2 (6 bases). The length of the CDR3 is 14 residues. The V end was cut by 3 bases, the J end by 8 bases, with 14 bases between. Germline loops: CDR1 MDHEN, CDR2 SYDVKM. The CDR3 spells CASSFPGTYDEQFF. The CDR3 bases are TGTGCCAGCAGTTTTCCCGGGACTTACGATGAGCAGTTCTTC.

The sample holds a few counts of this clonotype. The CDR3 loop is CAISGGWGRQETQYF. CDR3 sequence (DNA): TGTGCCATCAGTGGTGGGTGGGGCAGACAAGAGACCCAGTACTTC. V is TRBV10-3 and J is TRBJ2-5, with D perhaps TRBD1 (5 bases). Trimming took 4 bases from V and 2 from J, leaving 14 bases between them. Germline CDR1 ENHRY, CDR2 SYGVKD. This CDR3 spans 15 amino acids.

V is TRBV7-9 and J is TRBJ2-1; 10 nucleotides align to TRBD2. Germline V gene sequence: CDR1 SEHNR, CDR2 FQNEAQ (reference sequence). The CDR3 sequence is 15 residues long. V trimming: 0 bases; J trimming: 8 bases; junction bases outside the gene matches: 4. CDR3 sequence: CASSLAGTSVYEQFF. The CDR3 DNA reads TGTGCCAGCAGCTTAGCAGGGACTAGCGTCTATGAGCAGTTCTTC. Supplemented by reference TRBV7-9 and TRBJ2-1, the full variable domain reads DTGVSQNPRHKITKRGQNVTFRCDPISEHNRLYWYRQTLGQGPEFLTYFQNEAQLEKSRLLSDRFSAERPKGSFSTLEIQRTEQGDSAMYLCASSLAGTSVYEQFFGPGTRLTVL.

A word on this clonotype: This could be a read error, since a much larger clone is one nucleotide away. CDR3 bases: TGCAGCGTTGCCGGGGCCTGGAGTGAGCAGTTCTTC. Translation gives CSVAGAWSEQFF. The chain joins TRBV29-1 to TRBJ2-1, with D perhaps TRBD1 or TRBD2 (5 bases each). The CDR3 runs to 12 residues. Trimming took off 4 bases at V and 9 bases at J, with 13 bases between the two ends. CDR1 and CDR2 from the germline V gene are SQVTM and ANQGSEA.

The chain uses TRBV20-1 and TRBJ2-5; 8 nucleotides match TRBD1. V lost 3 bases to trimming and J lost 1 base; unmatched junction nucleotides: 16. Germline V CDR1 and CDR2: DFQATT, SNEGSKA (reference sequence). This CDR3 contains 18 residues. The chain's CDR3 is CSASQGAGFSKLQETQYF. The CDR3 bases are TGCAGTGCTAGCCAGGGGGCAGGGTTTTCAAAGCTCCAAGAGACCCAGTACTTC.

The rearrangement links TRBV27 to TRBJ2-3, with TRBD2 matching 7 bases. The J segment lost 2 bases and the V segment lost 2 bases, leaving 7 bases of the junction unmatched. Germline V lookup: CDR1 MNHEY, CDR2 SMNVEV (reference sequence). CDR3 length: 16 amino acids. The CDR3 reads CASSLRGGLATDTQYF. As DNA, the CDR3 is TGTGCCAGCAGTTTACGCGGGGGTCTCGCCACAGATACGCAGTATTTT.